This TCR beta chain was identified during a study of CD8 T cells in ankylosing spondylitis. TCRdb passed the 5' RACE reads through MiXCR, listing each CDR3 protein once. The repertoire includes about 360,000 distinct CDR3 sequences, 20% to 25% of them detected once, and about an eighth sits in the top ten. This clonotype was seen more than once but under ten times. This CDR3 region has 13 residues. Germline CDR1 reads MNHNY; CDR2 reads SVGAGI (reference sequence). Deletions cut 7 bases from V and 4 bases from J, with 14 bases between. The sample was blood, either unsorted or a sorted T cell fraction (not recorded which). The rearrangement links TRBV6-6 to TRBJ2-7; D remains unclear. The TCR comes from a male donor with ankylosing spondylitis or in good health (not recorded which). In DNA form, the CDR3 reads TGTGCCAGCACCTACTCCCGGATATACGAGCAGTACTTC. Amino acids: CASTYSRIYEQYF.